The source of this T cell receptor beta chain is a study of molecular identifiers for immune sequencing clone quantification. Findings and caveats of the study: Jurkat TCR RNA from one cell was spiked into about a million naive cells, and it was reportedly detectable there.

Many counts were recorded for this clonotype. Its antigen is unknown. A single record per CDR3 protein comes from TCRdb applying MiXCR to the PCR reads. This table holds more than 300,000 distinct CDR3 sequences, roughly a fifth found once. The ends were cut back, 0 bases at V and 0 bases at J, with 8 bases in the middle. CDR1 and CDR2 from the germline V gene are SGHDT and YYEEEE. The CDR3 contains 15 residues. J is TRBJ2-3 and V is TRBV5-6; possibly TRBD2 for D (6 bases). Sequencing was performed on naive CD8+ T cells from blood, with Jurkat cell RNA spiked in. Subset reported: FACS-sorted CD8+CD4-CCR7+CD45RA+ naive T cells. The sequence was obtained from a human donor in good health. Some libraries in this study had Jurkat cell RNA spiked in. The CDR3 spells CASSLGAGSTDTQYF. The CDR3 bases are TGTGCCAGCAGCTTGGGTGCGGGGAGCACAGATACGCAGTATTTT. The full variable domain, rest sourced from reference TRBV5-6 and TRBJ2-3, is DAGVTQSPTHLIKTRGQQVTLRCSPKSGHDTVSWYQQALGQGPQFIFQYYEEEERQRGNFPDRFSGHQFPNYSSELNVNALLLGDSALYLCASSLGAGSTDTQYFGPGTRLTVL.